This T cell receptor (beta chain) was identified during a study of T cells in Graves' hyperthyroidism and ophthalmopathy (dated by TCRdb to about 2019). With respect to the entire study: Peripheral blood samples were taken at initial diagnosis, before any treatment was given. To identify TCR V-J signatures that set the groups apart, the researchers used a discovery cohort of 100 or so patients, made up of around 40 with Graves' ophthalmopathy and about 55 with stable Graves' hyperthyroidism. Prospective prediction of ophthalmopathy was tested in an independent validation cohort of some 19 hyperthyroidism patients and 17 patients who later progressed to ophthalmopathy. The 75 to 100 discovery patients were divided at random into training and test sets in a 7:3 ratio. In addition, the study compared T-cell repertoires in thyroid tissue and in blood from roughly 6 Graves' hyperthyroidism patients. After sampling, hyperthyroidism patients received methimazole starting at 30 mg daily, and ophthalmopathy patients received high-dose intravenous methylprednisolone. The paper reports TCR Vbeta CDR3 sequencing of approximately 140 peripheral blood samples: 43 ophthalmopathy, roughly 74 hyperthyroidism and roughly 17 progressor patients.

Ophthalmopathy patients had moderately to severely active disease, with a Clinical Activity Score of 3 or more, a NOSPECS grade of 4 or more, and a disease duration of less than 3 months. Any patient with an uncontrolled infection, another autoimmune disease, pregnancy or lactation was excluded. Diagnoses were based on clinical symptoms, serum thyroxine and TRAb, thyroid ultrasound and orbital computed tomography. Ficoll-Paque density gradient centrifugation was used to isolate PBMCs from about 9 ml of fresh peripheral blood. Total RNA was extracted using Trizol reagent, and RNA quality was assessed on an Agilent 2100 Bioanalyzer. Amplification of TCR beta CDR3 regions was carried out from RNA transcripts. A first-round RT-PCR of the TCR CDR3 used the HTBI primer set with the Qiagen OneStep RT-PCR kit. Libraries were constructed in a second round of multiplex PCR, after which size selection and purification were performed. Libraries were sequenced paired-end with 100 bp reads on an Illumina HiSeq2000. Under the source paper's analysis protocol: SOAPnuke was used to process the raw data, removing reads that contained adapters or uncalled bases, had a mean Phred below 15, or lacked an exact match to the constant primer or identifier. High-quality paired reads were merged using COPE v1.2.5, and each unique nucleotide sequence was defined as a clonotype. Clonotypes were aligned to IMGT TRBV, TRBD and TRBJ reference segments using MiTCR v1.1. The analysis included only V-J combinations with a frequency above 0.0001, which together covered over 98% of the repertoires. A TCS score was defined as the ratio of F50 (clonal expansion) to E x V (chaos), with BLOSUM62-based TCRdist applied between CDR3 peptides within each V-J. Welch's t-statistics and random forest reduced fewer than 600 V-J features to 10 to 15, which were used in a naive Bayes classifier (R e1071). TCRdb itself trimmed the public reads at Q25 with fastp, ran MiXCR and retained productive beta chains. Rows with one shared CDR3 protein collapse into an entry with the most common genes and DNA. The V and J calls and clone size come from TCRdb's table, not from the authors' own analysis. The sample table lists about 600,000 distinct CDR3 sequences, around 16% of them with a count of one. Roughly 3.4% of the sample is taken by the ten largest.

Results and caveats for the whole study, not just this receptor: Blood samples also contained most of the expanded thyroid clonotypes (frequency above 0.001), which suggests that blood repertoires may reflect thyroid immune responses. In cross-validation, a model built on a 13 V-J signature told ophthalmopathy apart from stable hyperthyroidism with roughly 87% sensitivity and 81% to 82% specificity, and in testing the same model reached 80%/75%. Sample size was not statistically predetermined, and blinding of investigators to group allocation was not performed. In validation, the model predicted progression to ophthalmopathy with 60% to 71% sensitivity and over 72% specificity, a median of 6.5 months before onset.

This clonotype has more than one count but fewer than ten. Its antigen has not been determined. One base away there is no much larger clone; base qualities are not given. Via the germline V gene, CDR1 is ENHRY and CDR2 SYGVKD. Measured from the cysteine to the phenylalanine, the CDR3 is 14 residues long. The retained sequence is limited to the CDR3, 42 bases, with the frame set at the first base. The V and J ends are trimmed by 3 bases and 1 base, leaving 9 bases between them. This sequence was found in a woman in her thirties or forties with Graves' ophthalmopathy. This receptor chain uses TRBV10-3 and TRBJ1-1; TRBD1 is a possible D gene, resting on 6 matching bases. Material: blood. The nucleotides are TGTGCCATCAGTGAAGGGGGATCGAACACTGAAGCTTTCTTT. Translation gives CAISEGGSNTEAFF.